These T cell receptor beta chains were read from a single sample in a study of CD8 T cells in Susac syndrome. Via MiXCR, TCRdb re-called the immunoSEQ multiplex PCR reads, giving one row per CDR3 protein. The sample includes some 130,000 distinct CDR3 sequences, just under 95% seen only once; the top ten take around 0.2%. Sequenced: CD8+ T cells from PBMCs. These TCRs come from a human donor with Susac syndrome. The conserved cysteine and the conserved F or W are not part of the CDR3 here. Fields, in order: D gene, V gene, CDR3 protein. A D gene is named only where the DNA matches it firmly.

d_gene: -; v_gene: TRBV13; CDR3aa: ASSSRLSPGPSLNEQF
d_gene: -; v_gene: TRBV6-5; CDR3aa: ASSTSENQPQH
d_gene: -; v_gene: TRBV2; CDR3aa: ASSGDLETQY
d_gene: -; v_gene: TRBV12-3/TRBV12-4; CDR3aa: ASRRDSGVSHEQY
d_gene: TRBD2; v_gene: TRBV7-6; CDR3aa: ASNEVGGSDEQY
d_gene: -; v_gene: TRBV20-1; CDR3aa: SARSKGPWDLSYNEQF
d_gene: -; v_gene: TRBV4-1; CDR3aa: ASSQDPGLNTEAF
d_gene: -; v_gene: TRBV5-1; CDR3aa: ASSFTGTGYEQY
d_gene: -; v_gene: TRBV6-4; CDR3aa: ASSRTALDDGYT
d_gene: -; v_gene: TRBV4-1; CDR3aa: ASSPLQGNTEAF
d_gene: -; v_gene: TRBV7-9; CDR3aa: AAQREGSYEQY
d_gene: -; v_gene: TRBV28; CDR3aa: ASSLSPEQY
d_gene: -; v_gene: TRBV20-1; CDR3aa: SASEDSGNYGYT
d_gene: -; v_gene: TRBV27; CDR3aa: ASSLSGGNTEAF
d_gene: TRBD1; v_gene: TRBV27; CDR3aa: ASSAPGQKANEQF
d_gene: -; v_gene: TRBV4-1; CDR3aa: ASSQGYGTDTQY